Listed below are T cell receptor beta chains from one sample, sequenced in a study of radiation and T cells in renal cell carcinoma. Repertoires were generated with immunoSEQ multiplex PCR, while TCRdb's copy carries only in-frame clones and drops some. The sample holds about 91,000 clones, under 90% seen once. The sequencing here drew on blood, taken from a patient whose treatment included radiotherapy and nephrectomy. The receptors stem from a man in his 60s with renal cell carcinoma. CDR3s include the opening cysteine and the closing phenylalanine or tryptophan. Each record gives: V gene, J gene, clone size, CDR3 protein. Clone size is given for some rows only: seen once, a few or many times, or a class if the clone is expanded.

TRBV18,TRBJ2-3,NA,CASSPGGSLGNVDTQYF
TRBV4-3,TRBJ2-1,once,CASSQGADMGTEQFF
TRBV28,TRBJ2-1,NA,CASSFGLADSNSYNEQFF
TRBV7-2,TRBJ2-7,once,CASRTGTGVYYEQYF
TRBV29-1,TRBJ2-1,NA,CSTCPAGGPDEQFF
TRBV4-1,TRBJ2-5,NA,CASSQSREQETQYF
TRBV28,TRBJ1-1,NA,CASSRQGPPEAFF
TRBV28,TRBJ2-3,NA,CASSPAGSSGRDTQYF
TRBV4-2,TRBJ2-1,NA,CASSQSPGGSGRGEQFF
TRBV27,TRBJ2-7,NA,CASKMTGDYEQYF
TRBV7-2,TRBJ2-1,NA,CASSSGLAGRYNEQFF
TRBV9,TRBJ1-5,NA,CASSEQVADQPQHF
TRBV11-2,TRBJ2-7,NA,CASSLGGGPEQYF
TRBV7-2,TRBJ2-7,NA,CASSLLQRGTYEQYF
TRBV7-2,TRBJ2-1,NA,CASSPGTNSYNEQFF
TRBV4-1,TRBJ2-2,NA,CASSGKAVANTGELFF
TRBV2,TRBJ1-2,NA,CASTPGTAYGYTF
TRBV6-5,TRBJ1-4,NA,CASSSDTAKLFF
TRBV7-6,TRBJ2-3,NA,CASSLDPVLAGASDTQYF
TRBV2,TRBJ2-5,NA,CASTSRQFETQYF
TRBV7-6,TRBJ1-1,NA,CASSFQGRGTEAFF
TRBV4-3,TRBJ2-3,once,CASSQELAGVTDTQYF